These 27 T cell receptor beta chains share one sample of origin, sequenced in a study of long-term antiretroviral therapy in people with HIV. Assay version v3.0 of immunoSEQ was used, and it was run at survey level. Method: immunoSEQ multiplex PCR; TCRdb's copy keeps in-frame clones and lacks some. The sample includes fewer than 40,000 clones, about 86% of them seen just once. This specimen was unsorted PBMCs, taken 1.2 years after starting antiretroviral therapy. The receptors stem from a woman aged 50 to 60 with HIV.

V is TRBV6-1 and J is TRBJ2-7; D may correspond to TRBD1 or TRBD2 (5 bases each). The length of the CDR3 is 15 residues. The ends were cut back, 3 bases at V and 0 bases at J, with 12 bases in the middle. The germline CDR1 and CDR2 sequences are MNHNS and SASEGT. CDR3 nucleotide sequence: TGTGCCAGCAGTGATGGGACCGCGCTCTCCTACGAGCAGTACTTC. Translating it yields CASSDGTALSYEQYF.

The chain has TRBV10-3 and TRBJ1-2, with 8 positions matching TRBD1. Germline V gene sequence: CDR1 ENHRY, CDR2 SYGVKD. The CDR3 contains 14 residues. V was pared by 6 bases and J by 3 bases, with 6 bases of the junction left unmatched. For the CDR3, the DNA is TGTGCCATCAGCCCAGGGGGCACTTACTATGGCTACACCTTC. This sequence encodes CAISPGGTYYGYTF.

The V gene is TRBV5-5, the J gene TRBJ1-1; the D is unclear. Germline CDR1 reads SGHKS; CDR2 reads YYEKEE (reference sequence). This CDR3 has 14 residues. With 4 bases removed from V and 1 base from J, the gap between germline ends came to 11 bases. The CDR3 protein is CASSAVQANTEAFF. DNA for the CDR3: TGTGCCAGCAGCGCCGTCCAGGCGAACACTGAAGCTTTCTTT. The full variable domain, in which reference TRBV5-5 and TRBJ1-1 provide the parts outside the CDR3, is DAGVTQSPTHLIKTRGQQVTLRCSPISGHKSVSWYQQVLGQGPQFIFQYYEKEERGRGNFPDRFSARQFPNYSSELNVNALLLGDSALYLCASSAVQANTEAFFGQGTRLTVV.

The chain couples TRBV6-5 to TRBJ2-7, with TRBD1 identical over 10 bases. The germline V gene has CDR1 MNHEY and CDR2 SVGAGI. The trim removed 5 bases at V and 4 bases at J, leaving 8 bases unmatched. This CDR3 comprises 15 residues. In nucleotides, the CDR3 is TGTGCCAGCAGTATAGAGACAGGGGGCCTTTACGAGCAGTACTTC. This encodes CASSIETGGLYEQYF.

J is TRBJ1-2 and V is TRBV6-1; D is possibly TRBD1 (5 bases). Germline-derived CDR1 and CDR2 are MNHNS and SASEGT. V was shortened by 3 bases and J by 7 bases, with 15 bases between the two germline ends. The CDR3 consists of 14 residues. CDR3 DNA sequence: TGTGCCAGCAGTGATTTGGGGGTAGTTGGTGGCTACACCTTC. Amino acids: CASSDLGVVGGYTF.

The chain joins TRBV9 to TRBJ2-3; 7 nucleotides match TRBD1. Germline V gene data show CDR1 as SGDLS and CDR2 as YYNGEE. J was trimmed by 0 bases and V by 4 bases; bases with no gene match: 5. The CDR3 spans 15 residues. In DNA, the CDR3 is TGTGCCAGCAGCAACACAGGGGACAGCACAGATACGCAGTATTTT. As protein: CASSNTGDSTDTQYF. The full variable domain, in which reference TRBV9 and TRBJ2-3 provide the parts outside the CDR3, is DSGVTQTPKHLITATGQRVTLRCSPRSGDLSVYWYQQSLDQGLQFLIQYYNGEERAKGNILERFSAQQFPDLHSELNLSSLELGDSALYFCASSNTGDSTDTQYFGPGTRLTVL.

The rearrangement links TRBV5-1 to TRBJ1-1; 8 positions match TRBD1. Germline-derived CDR1 and CDR2 are SGHRS and YFSETQ. The ends lost 0 bases at V and 0 bases at J; junction bases unmatched: 7. This CDR3 spans 17 amino acids. The CDR3 reads CASSLGTGNQMNTEAFF. Here the CDR3 DNA reads TGCGCCAGCAGCTTGGGGACAGGGAACCAGATGAACACTGAAGCTTTCTTT.

The rearrangement links TRBV30 to TRBJ2-6; D remains unclear. V lost 2 bases to trimming and J lost 7 bases, with 15 bases between them. Germline values: CDR1 GTSNPN, CDR2 SVGIG (reference sequence). The CDR3 length is 15 residues. CDR3 loop: CAWSPNLLAANVLTF. The CDR3 DNA reads TGTGCCTGGAGTCCCAACCTCCTGGCCGCCAACGTCCTGACTTTC.

This rearrangement joins TRBV18 to TRBJ2-3; TRBD2 agrees at 7 bases. Germline lookup yields CDR1 KGHSH and CDR2 LQKENI. The ends lost 4 bases at V and 1 base at J; junction bases unmatched: 2. The CDR3 length is 14 residues. CDR3 sequence: CASSRGGGTDTQYF. DNA of the CDR3: TGTGCCAGCTCACGTGGGGGGGGCACAGATACGCAGTATTTT. Supplemented by reference TRBV18 and TRBJ2-3, the full variable domain reads NAGVMQNPRHLVRRRGQEARLRCSPMKGHSHVYWYRQLPEEGLKFMVYLQKENIIDESGMPKERFSAEFPKEGPSILRIQQVVRGDSAAYFCASSRGGGTDTQYFGPGTRLTVL.

The chain employs TRBV7-9 and TRBJ2-7; TRBD1 matches 8 bases. There are 16 residues in the CDR3. J was trimmed by 0 bases and V by 2 bases; bases with no gene match: 6. CDR1 and CDR2 (germline): SEHNR, FQNEAQ (reference sequence). The CDR3 region has the DNA TGTGCCAGCAGCTTAAGCAGGGGGCCAGGCTCCTACGAGCAGTACTTC. Translating gives CASSLSRGPGSYEQYF.

J is TRBJ2-1 and V is TRBV5-6; 8 bases agree with TRBD1. CDR1 is SGHDT and CDR2 is YYEEEE in the germline V gene. With V trimmed by 4 bases and J by 5 bases, 2 bases remained unmatched. CDR3 length: 13 amino acids. CDR3 protein: CASSVDRDNEQFF. The DNA of the CDR3 is TGTGCCAGCAGCGTGGACAGGGACAATGAGCAGTTCTTC.

The CDR3 coding sequence is TGTGCCAGCAGTTACCTTGCGGGCTCTGGGGCCAACGTCCTGACTTTC. Its translation: CASSYLAGSGANVLTF. This rearrangement joins TRBV6-5 to TRBJ2-6; D is perhaps TRBD2 (5 bases). CDR1 is MNHEY and CDR2 is SVGAGI in the germline V gene. The CDR3 has 16 amino acids. V was pared by 2 bases and J by 0 bases, with 8 bases between.

The gene calls are TRBV19 and TRBJ1-1; a possible D gene is TRBD1 (6 bases). Germline assignment: CDR1 LNHDA and CDR2 SQIVND (reference sequence). Trimming removed 3 bases at V and 6 bases at J, with 14 bases between. This CDR3 comprises 14 residues. The CDR3 sequence: CASSMVGTNPEAFF. The CDR3 DNA reads as TGTGCCAGTAGTATGGTCGGGACAAACCCTGAAGCTTTCTTT. The full variable domain, completed using reference TRBV19 and TRBJ1-1, is DGGITQSPKYLFRKEGQNVTLSCEQNLNHDAMYWYRQDPGQGLRLIYYSQIVNDFQKGDIAEGYSVSREKKESFPLTVTSAQKNPTAFYLCASSMVGTNPEAFFGQGTRLTVV.

The chain has TRBV10-1 and TRBJ2-2; D may correspond to TRBD1 or TRBD2 (5 bases each). Germline CDR1 WNHNN, CDR2 SYGVQD (reference sequence). This CDR3 region has 13 residues. The V end was cut by 8 bases, the J end by 6 bases, with 13 bases between. The CDR3 nucleotides are TGCGCCAGCGGGGACCTCCCCTCCGGGGAGCTGTTTTTT. It codes for CASGDLPSGELFF.

This chain uses TRBV19 with TRBJ2-7, with 10 positions matching TRBD1. Germline V gives CDR1 LNHDA, CDR2 SQIVND (reference sequence). V trimming: 4 bases; J trimming: 1 base; junction bases outside the gene matches: 7. The CDR3 totals 16 residues. The CDR3 loop is CASSKRGTGVSYEQYF. The CDR3 bases are TGTGCCAGTAGTAAGAGAGGGACAGGGGTTTCCTACGAGCAGTACTTC.

J is TRBJ1-3 and V is TRBV5-6; TRBD1 might be the D (6 bases). Germline CDR1 and CDR2: SGHDT and YYEEEE. The V end was cut by 2 bases, the J end by 2 bases, with 14 bases between. The CDR3 length is 16 residues. This CDR3 is CASSFPGANTGNTIYF. The CDR3 DNA follows: TGTGCCAGCAGCTTTCCGGGGGCGAACACTGGAAACACCATATATTTT.

Only a few counts were recorded for this clone. The V call is TRBV11-2, the J call TRBJ2-2; D is unclear. The CDR3 has 15 residues. CDR1 and CDR2 from the germline V gene are SGHAT and FQNNGV. V lost 2 bases and J 6 bases, leaving 13 bases between the germline ends. CDR3 in DNA: TGTGCCAGCAGCTTATTTGGCTATGGCTCCGGGGAGCTGTTTTTT. Translating gives CASSLFGYGSGELFF.

This clone was detected only a few times. The chain joins TRBV19 to TRBJ1-6; 8 bases match TRBD1. V shed 5 bases and J 7 bases; nucleotides not matched to a gene: 7. The length of the CDR3 is 15 residues. Germline V gene lookup returns CDR1 LNHDA and CDR2 SQIVND (reference sequence). As DNA, the CDR3 is TGTGCCAGTAGTCCCCCGCAGGGGGCAAATTCACCCCTCCACTTT. Its protein product is CASSPPQGANSPLHF.

The V call is TRBV2, the J call TRBJ1-2; possibly TRBD1 for D (5 bases). With 6 bases removed from V and 2 bases from J, the gap between germline ends came to 10 bases. CDR1 is SNHLY and CDR2 is FYNNEI in the germline V gene. The CDR3 totals 13 residues. The CDR3 spells CASRDRQNYGYTF. DNA for the CDR3: TGTGCCAGCAGGGACCGACAGAACTATGGCTACACCTTC.

By sample fraction, this clone is large. The chain carries TRBV10-1 and TRBJ2-7, with D perhaps assigned TRBD1 or TRBD2 (6 bases each). Trimming shortened V by 3 bases and J by 6 bases, and 15 bases separated the two germline ends. Germline CDR1 is WNHNN and CDR2 is SYGVQD (reference sequence). The CDR3 extends over 14 amino acids. The CDR3 nucleotides read TGCGCCAGCAGTGATCGCTCGGGGGCGGGCGAGCAGTACTTC. It translates to CASSDRSGAGEQYF.

In its sample, this clone was seen a few times. The chain joins TRBV6-5 to TRBJ1-3; D call uncertain. Germline CDR1 reads MNHEY; CDR2 reads SVGAGI. The CDR3 contains 14 residues. Trimming took off 4 bases at V and 13 bases at J, with 20 bases between the two ends. The CDR3 nucleotides read TGTGCCAGCAGTTCCCGGGCAGGCCAGTTGGAAATATATTTT. This gives the protein CASSSRAGQLEIYF.

The rearrangement links TRBV7-2 to TRBJ2-3; D not certain. The ends were cut back, 5 bases at V and 3 bases at J, with 12 bases in the middle. Per germline, CDR1 SGHTA and CDR2 FQGNSA. The CDR3 sequence is 14 residues long. The CDR3 sequence: CASSPRLETDTQYF. The CDR3 coding sequence is TGTGCCAGCAGCCCGCGGTTAGAGACAGATACGCAGTATTTT. Drawing the rest from reference TRBV7-2 and TRBJ2-3, the complete variable domain is GAGVSQSPSNKVTEKGKDVELRCDPISGHTALYWYRQSLGQGLEFLIYFQGNSAPDKSGLPSDRFSAERTGGSVSTLTIQRTQQEDSAVYLCASSPRLETDTQYFGPGTRLTVL.

V usage is TRBV7-9 and J usage is TRBJ2-5; maybe TRBD2 (5 bases). The CDR3 is 14 amino acids. CDR1 is SEHNR and CDR2 is FQNEAQ in the germline V gene (reference sequence). Trimming cost V 2 bases and J 1 base, with 8 bases left between them. The CDR3 is CASSLFAGQETQYF. The CDR3 nucleotides are TGTGCCAGCAGCTTATTTGCGGGCCAAGAGACCCAGTACTTC.

The chain has TRBV10-2 and TRBJ2-7; TRBD2 agrees at 10 bases. With V trimmed by 5 bases and J by 4 bases, 2 bases remained unmatched. There are 13 residues in the CDR3. CDR1 and CDR2 (germline): WSHSY, SAAADI. CDR3 amino acids: CASSLLAGYEQYF. The CDR3 coding sequence is TGCGCCAGCAGTTTACTAGCGGGGTACGAGCAGTACTTC.

The chain joins TRBV4-1 to TRBJ2-7; TRBD2 matches at 10 bases. Losses at the gene ends were 4 bases for V and 7 bases for J; bases not matched to a gene: 13. The CDR3 covers 16 residues. Germline V lookup: CDR1 MGHRA, CDR2 YSYEKL. The CDR3 DNA reads as TGCGCCAGCAGCCCCCCCCGGCAGCGGGGGGGCCTAGAGCAGTACTTC. It encodes CASSPPRQRGGLEQYF.

This chain connects TRBV4-3 to TRBJ2-3; D remains unclear. CDR3 length: 14 residues. Looked up from germline, CDR1 is LGHNA and CDR2 is YSLEER. V lost 0 bases and J 1 base, leaving 5 bases between the germline ends. DNA of the CDR3: TGCGCCAGCAGCCAAGATATTGGCACAGATACGCAGTATTTT. Protein product: CASSQDIGTDTQYF.

The rearrangement uses TRBV7-9 and TRBJ1-3, with D unresolved. CDR1 is SEHNR, CDR2 FQNEAQ, per germline (reference sequence). This CDR3 spans 16 amino acids. V was cut by 2 bases and J by 0 bases, with 11 bases left in between. The CDR3 sequence: CASSLSLGSSGNTIYF. CDR3 coding DNA: TGTGCCAGCAGCTTAAGCCTAGGAAGCTCTGGAAACACCATATATTTT.